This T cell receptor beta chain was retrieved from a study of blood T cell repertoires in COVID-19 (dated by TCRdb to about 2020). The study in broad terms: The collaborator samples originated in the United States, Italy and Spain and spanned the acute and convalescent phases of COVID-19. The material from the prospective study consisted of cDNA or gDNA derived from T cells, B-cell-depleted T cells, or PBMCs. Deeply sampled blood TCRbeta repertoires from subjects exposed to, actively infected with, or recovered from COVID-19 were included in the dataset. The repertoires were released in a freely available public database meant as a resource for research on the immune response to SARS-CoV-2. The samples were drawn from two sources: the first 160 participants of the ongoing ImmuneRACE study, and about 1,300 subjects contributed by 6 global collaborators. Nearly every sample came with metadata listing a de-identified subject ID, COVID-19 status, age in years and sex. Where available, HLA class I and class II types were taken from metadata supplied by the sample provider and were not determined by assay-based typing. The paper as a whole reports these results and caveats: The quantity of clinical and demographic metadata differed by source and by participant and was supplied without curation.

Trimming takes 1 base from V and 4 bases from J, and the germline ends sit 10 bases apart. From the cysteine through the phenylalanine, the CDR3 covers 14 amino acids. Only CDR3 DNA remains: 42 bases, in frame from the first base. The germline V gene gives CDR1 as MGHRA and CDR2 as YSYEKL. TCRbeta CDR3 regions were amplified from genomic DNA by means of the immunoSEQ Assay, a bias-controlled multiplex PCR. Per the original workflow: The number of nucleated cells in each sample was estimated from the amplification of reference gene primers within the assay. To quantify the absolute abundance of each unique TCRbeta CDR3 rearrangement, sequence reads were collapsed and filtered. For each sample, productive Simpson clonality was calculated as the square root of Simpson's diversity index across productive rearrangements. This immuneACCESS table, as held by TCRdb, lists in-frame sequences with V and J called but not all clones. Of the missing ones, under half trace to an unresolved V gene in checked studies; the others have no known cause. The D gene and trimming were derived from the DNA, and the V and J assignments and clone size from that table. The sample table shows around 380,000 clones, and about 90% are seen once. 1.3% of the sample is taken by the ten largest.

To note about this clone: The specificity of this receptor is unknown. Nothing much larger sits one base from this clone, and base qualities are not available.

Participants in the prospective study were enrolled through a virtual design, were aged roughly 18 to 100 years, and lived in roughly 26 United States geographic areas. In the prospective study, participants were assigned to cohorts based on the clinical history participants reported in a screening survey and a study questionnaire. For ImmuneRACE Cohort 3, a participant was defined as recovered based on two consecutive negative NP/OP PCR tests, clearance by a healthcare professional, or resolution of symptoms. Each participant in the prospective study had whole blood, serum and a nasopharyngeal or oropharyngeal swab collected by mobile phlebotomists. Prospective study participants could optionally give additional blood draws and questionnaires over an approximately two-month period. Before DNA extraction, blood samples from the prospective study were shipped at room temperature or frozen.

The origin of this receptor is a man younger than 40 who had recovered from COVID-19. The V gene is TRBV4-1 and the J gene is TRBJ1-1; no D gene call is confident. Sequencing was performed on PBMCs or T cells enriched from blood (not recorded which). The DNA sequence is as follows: TGCGCCAGCAGCCAAGTTTACAGAGTCACTGAAGCTTTCTTT. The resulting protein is CASSQVYRVTEAFF.